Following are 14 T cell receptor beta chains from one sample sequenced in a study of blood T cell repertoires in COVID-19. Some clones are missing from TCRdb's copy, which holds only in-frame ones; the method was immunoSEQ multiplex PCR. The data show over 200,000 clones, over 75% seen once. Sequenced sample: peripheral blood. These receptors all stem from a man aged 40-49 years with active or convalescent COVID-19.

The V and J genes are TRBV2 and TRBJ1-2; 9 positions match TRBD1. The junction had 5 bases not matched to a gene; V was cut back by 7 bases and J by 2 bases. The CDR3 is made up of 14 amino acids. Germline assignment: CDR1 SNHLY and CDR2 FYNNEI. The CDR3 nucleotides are TGTGCCAGCAAGGCTGGGACAGGGAACTATGGCTACACCTTC. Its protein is CASKAGTGNYGYTF.

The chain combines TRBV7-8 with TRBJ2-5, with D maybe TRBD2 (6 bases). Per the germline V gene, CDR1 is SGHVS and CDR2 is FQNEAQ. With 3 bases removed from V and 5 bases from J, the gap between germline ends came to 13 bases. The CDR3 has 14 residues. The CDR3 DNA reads TGTGCCAGCAGCTTCCCCCTGCGGGGCGAGACCCAGTACTTC. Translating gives CASSFPLRGETQYF.

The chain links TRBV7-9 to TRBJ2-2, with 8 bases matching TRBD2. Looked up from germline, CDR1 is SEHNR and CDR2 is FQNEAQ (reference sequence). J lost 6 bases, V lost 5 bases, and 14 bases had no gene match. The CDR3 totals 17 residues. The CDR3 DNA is TGTGCCAGCAGCCCCTCTAGCGGGCCCCGGGGGGCCGGGGAGCTGTTTTTT. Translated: CASSPSSGPRGAGELFF.

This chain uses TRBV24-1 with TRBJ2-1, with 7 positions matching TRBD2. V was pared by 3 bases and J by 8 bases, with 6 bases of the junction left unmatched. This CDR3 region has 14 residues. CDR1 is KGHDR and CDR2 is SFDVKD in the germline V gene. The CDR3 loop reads CATSDPGGSHEQFF. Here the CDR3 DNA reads TGTGCCACCAGTGATCCGGGCGGGAGTCATGAGCAGTTCTTC.

In DNA, the CDR3 is TGTGCCAGCAGTTACCAGTTGAACAGCTATAATTCACCCCTCCACTTT. As protein: CASSYQLNSYNSPLHF. The rearrangement links TRBV6-5 to TRBJ1-6; D is unclear. Trimming left V 2 bases short and J 3 bases short, with 11 bases between. The germline gives CDR1 MNHEY, CDR2 SVGAGI. The length of the CDR3 is 16 residues.

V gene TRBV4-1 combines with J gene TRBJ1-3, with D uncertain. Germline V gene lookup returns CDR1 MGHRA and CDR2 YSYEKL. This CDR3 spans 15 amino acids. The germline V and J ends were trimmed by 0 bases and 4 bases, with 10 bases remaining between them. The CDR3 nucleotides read TGCGCCAGCAGCCAAGATCGCGAGTCCGGAAACACCATATATTTT. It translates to CASSQDRESGNTIYF.

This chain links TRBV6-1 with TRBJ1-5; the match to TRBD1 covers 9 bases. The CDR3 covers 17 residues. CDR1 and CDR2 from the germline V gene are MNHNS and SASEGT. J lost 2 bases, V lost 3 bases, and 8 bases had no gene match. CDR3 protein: CASSDSGTGYGNQPQHF. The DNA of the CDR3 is TGTGCCAGCAGTGATTCCGGGACAGGGTACGGCAATCAGCCCCAGCATTTT.

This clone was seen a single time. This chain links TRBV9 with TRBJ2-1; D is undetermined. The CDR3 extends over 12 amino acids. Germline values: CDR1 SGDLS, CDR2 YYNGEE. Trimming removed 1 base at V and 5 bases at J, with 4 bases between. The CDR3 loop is CASSVRDNEQFF. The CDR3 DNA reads TGTGCCAGCAGCGTAAGAGACAATGAGCAGTTCTTC.

In DNA form, the CDR3 reads TGTGCCAGCAGCCTCACCGGGACAGGGGACATCTATGGCTACACCTTC. Protein sequence: CASSLTGTGDIYGYTF. This chain uses TRBV7-9 with TRBJ1-2, with TRBD1 matching 10 bases. With V trimmed by 5 bases and J by 4 bases, 10 bases remained unmatched. In germline, CDR1 is SEHNR, CDR2 FQNEAQ (reference sequence). CDR3 length: 16 amino acids.

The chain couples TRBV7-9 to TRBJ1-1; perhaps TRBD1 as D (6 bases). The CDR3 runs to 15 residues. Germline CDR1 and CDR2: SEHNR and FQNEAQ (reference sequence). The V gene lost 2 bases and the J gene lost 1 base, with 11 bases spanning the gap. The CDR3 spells CASSLLTGWNTEAFF. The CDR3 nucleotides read TGTGCCAGCAGCTTACTCACAGGGTGGAACACTGAAGCTTTCTTT. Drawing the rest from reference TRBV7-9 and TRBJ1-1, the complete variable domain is DTGVSQNPRHKITKRGQNVTFRCDPISEHNRLYWYRQTLGQGPEFLTYFQNEAQLEKSRLLSDRFSAERPKGSFSTLEIQRTEQGDSAMYLCASSLLTGWNTEAFFGQGTRLTVV.

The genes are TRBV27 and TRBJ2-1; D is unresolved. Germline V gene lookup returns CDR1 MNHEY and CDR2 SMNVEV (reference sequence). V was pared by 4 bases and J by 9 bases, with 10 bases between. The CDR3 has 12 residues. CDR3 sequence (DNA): TGTGCCAGCAGTTCCCCCTTATTTGAGCAGTTCTTC. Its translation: CASSSPLFEQFF.

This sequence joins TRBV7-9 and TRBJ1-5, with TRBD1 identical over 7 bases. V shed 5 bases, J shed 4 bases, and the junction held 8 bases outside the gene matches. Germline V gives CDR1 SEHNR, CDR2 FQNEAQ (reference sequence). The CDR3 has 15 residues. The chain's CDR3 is CASSPWTGLNQPQHF. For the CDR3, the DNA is TGTGCCAGCAGCCCCTGGACAGGCCTAAATCAGCCCCAGCATTTT.

CDR3 in amino acids: CAIRGTSGDTDTQYF. The CDR3 DNA reads as TGTGCCATCAGGGGGACTAGCGGAGACACAGATACGCAGTATTTT. This rearrangement joins TRBV10-3 to TRBJ2-3; 11 nucleotides agree with TRBD2. The CDR3 is 15 amino acids. After removal of 6 bases from V and 2 bases from J, the junction contained 4 bases not matched to a gene. From germline, CDR1 is ENHRY and CDR2 SYGVKD.

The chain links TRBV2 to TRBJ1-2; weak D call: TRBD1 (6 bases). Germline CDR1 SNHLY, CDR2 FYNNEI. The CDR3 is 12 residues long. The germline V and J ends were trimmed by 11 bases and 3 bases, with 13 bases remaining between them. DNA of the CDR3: TGTGCCGCTTCGACAGGCTACTATGGCTACACCTTC. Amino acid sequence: CAASTGYYGYTF.